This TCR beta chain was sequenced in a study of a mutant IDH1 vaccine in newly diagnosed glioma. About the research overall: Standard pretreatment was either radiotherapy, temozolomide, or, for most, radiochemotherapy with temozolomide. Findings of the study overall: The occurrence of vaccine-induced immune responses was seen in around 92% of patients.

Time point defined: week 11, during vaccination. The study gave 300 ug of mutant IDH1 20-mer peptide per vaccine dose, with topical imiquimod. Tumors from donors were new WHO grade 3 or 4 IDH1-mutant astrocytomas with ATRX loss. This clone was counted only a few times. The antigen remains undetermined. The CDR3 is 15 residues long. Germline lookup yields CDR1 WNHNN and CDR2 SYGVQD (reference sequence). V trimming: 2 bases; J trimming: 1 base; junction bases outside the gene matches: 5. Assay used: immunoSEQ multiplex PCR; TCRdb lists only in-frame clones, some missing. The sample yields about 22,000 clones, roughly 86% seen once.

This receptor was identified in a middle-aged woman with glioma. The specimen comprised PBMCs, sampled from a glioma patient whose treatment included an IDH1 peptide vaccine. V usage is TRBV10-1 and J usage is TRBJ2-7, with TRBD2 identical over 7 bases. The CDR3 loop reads CASSETGEGSYEQYF. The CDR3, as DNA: TGCGCCAGCAGTGAGACGGGGGAGGGATCCTACGAGCAGTACTTC.